Given below is one T cell receptor (beta chain) in context. Its matching antigen is unknown. This entry belongs to a study of CD8 T cells in Susac syndrome. For the study at large: At blood draw, Susac syndrome patients were therapy-naive, on corticosteroids, or on intravenous immunoglobulin alone.

Study-level findings and limits: As acknowledged by the study, its TCR sequencing and HLA analysis included a relatively small number of individuals.

Roughly 0.45 to 1 ug RNA was reverse transcribed with random hexamers. TCR beta CDR3 was amplified by immunoSEQ covering 54 Vbeta and 13 Jbeta. TCRdb used MiXCR to reprocess the immunoSEQ multiplex PCR reads, holding one entry per CDR3 protein. The table lists approximately 80,000 distinct CDR3 sequences, approximately 93% of them singletons. Specimen: CD8+ T cells from PBMCs. The TCR sequence derives from a human donor with Susac syndrome.

CDR3 DNA: TGTGCCAGTAGTATTGGCTGGGAATTTATGAACACTGAAGCTTTCTTT. Residues: CASSIGWEFMNTEAFF. The chain uses TRBV19 and TRBJ1-1; D not resolved. This CDR3 is built from 16 residues. Per germline, CDR1 LNHDA and CDR2 SQIVND (reference sequence). The V gene lost 3 bases and the J gene lost 0 bases, with 14 bases spanning the gap.